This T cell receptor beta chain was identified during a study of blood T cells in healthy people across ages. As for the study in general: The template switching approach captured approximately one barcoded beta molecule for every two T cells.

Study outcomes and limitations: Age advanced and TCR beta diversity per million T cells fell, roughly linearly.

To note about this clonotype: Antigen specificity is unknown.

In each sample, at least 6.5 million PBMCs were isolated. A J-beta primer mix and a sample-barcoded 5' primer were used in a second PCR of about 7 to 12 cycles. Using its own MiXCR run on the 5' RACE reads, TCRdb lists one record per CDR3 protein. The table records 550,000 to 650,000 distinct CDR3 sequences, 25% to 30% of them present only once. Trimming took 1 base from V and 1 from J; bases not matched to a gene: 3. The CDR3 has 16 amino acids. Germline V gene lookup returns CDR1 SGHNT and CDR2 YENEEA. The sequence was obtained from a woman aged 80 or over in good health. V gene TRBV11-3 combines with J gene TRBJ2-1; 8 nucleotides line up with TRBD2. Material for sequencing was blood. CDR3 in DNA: TGTGCCAGCAGCTTAGGGGGCGGGAGGTCCTACAATGAGCAGTTCTTC. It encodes CASSLGGGRSYNEQFF.